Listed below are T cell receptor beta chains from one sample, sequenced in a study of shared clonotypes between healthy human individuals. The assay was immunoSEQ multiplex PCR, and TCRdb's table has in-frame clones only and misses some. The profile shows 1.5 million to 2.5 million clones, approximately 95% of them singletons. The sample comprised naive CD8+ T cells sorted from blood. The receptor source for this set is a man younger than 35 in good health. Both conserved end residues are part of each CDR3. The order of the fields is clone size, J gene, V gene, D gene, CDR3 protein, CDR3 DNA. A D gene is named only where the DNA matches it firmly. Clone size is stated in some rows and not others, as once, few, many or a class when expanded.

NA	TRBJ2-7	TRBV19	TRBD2	CASSLTSGIYEQYF	TGTGCCAGTAGTTTGACTAGCGGGATCTACGAGCAGTACTTC
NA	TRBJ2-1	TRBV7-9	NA	CASSLGGHNEQFF	TGTGCCAGCAGCTTAGGGGGTCACAATGAGCAGTTCTTC
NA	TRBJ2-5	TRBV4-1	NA	CASSQDRLQETQYF	TGCGCCAGCAGCCAAGATCGACTACAAGAGACCCAGTACTTC
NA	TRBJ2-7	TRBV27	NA	CASSPLLAQGGYEQYF	TGTGCCAGCAGTCCTCTATTGGCGCAGGGAGGCTACGAGCAGTACTTC
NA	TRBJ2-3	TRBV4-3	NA	CASSQTTTDTQYF	TGCGCCAGCAGCCAGACCACCACAGATACGCAGTATTTT
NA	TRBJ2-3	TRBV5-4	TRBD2	CASSSHARDYQTIGDTQYF	TGTGCCAGCAGCTCACATGCTCGGGACTACCAAACCATCGGGGATACGCAGTATTTT
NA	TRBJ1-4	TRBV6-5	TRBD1	CATRDTGAEKLFF	TGTGCCACCAGAGACACAGGGGCTGAAAAACTGTTTTTT
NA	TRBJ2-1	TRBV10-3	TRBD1	CAISAPGQGGNEQFF	TGTGCCATCAGTGCCCCTGGACAGGGTGGAAATGAGCAGTTCTTC
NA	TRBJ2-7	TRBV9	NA	CASSVDVGYEQYF	TGTGCCAGCAGCGTAGACGTAGGATACGAGCAGTACTTC
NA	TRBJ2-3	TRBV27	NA	CASSLYGGLADTQYF	TGTGCCAGCAGTTTATATGGGGGCCTGGCAGATACGCAGTATTTT
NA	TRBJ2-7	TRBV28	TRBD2	CATGGVYYEQYF	TGTGCCACCGGGGGGGTATACTACGAGCAGTACTTC
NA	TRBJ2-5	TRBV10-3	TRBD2	CAISEVTSGQETQYF	TGTGCCATCAGTGAGGTAACTAGCGGGCAAGAGACCCAGTACTTC
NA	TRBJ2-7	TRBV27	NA	CASSFEAQGYEQYF	TGTGCCAGCAGTTTCGAGGCACAGGGCTACGAGCAGTACTTC
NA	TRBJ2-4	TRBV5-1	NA	CASSLVPLDIQYF	TGCGCCAGCAGCTTGGTTCCTCTAGACATTCAGTACTTC
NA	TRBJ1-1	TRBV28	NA	CASSFWGPRDDTEAFF	TGTGCCAGCAGTTTTTGGGGTCCCCGAGATGACACTGAAGCTTTCTTT
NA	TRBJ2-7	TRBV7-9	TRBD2	CASSLPPGSGTYEQYF	TGTGCCAGCAGCTTACCCCCTGGTAGCGGGACCTACGAGCAGTACTTC
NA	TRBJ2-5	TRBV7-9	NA	CASSLVQGLETQYF	TGTGCCAGCAGCTTGGTCCAGGGCCTAGAGACCCAGTACTTC
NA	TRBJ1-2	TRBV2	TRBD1	CASSEEPRTGAYGYTF	TGTGCCAGCAGTGAAGAGCCCAGGACAGGAGCCTATGGCTACACCTTC
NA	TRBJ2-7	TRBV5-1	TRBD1	CASFDRGRVYEQYF	TGCGCCAGCTTCGACAGGGGGCGCGTCTACGAGCAGTACTTC
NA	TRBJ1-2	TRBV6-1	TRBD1	CASIGQGANYGYTF	TGTGCCAGCATAGGACAGGGGGCGAACTATGGCTACACCTTC
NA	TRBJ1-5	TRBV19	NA	CASSIAWTYQPQHF	TGTGCCAGTAGTATAGCGTGGACCTACCAGCCCCAGCATTTT
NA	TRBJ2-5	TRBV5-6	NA	CASRPGNQETQYF	TGTGCCAGCAGACCCGGGAATCAAGAGACCCAGTACTTC
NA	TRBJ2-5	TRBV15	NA	CATTQQGGGETQYF	TGTGCCACCACCCAGCAGGGGGGCGGAGAGACCCAGTACTTC
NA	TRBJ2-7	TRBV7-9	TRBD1	CASSLFGDRATYEQYF	TGTGCCAGCAGCTTATTTGGTGACAGGGCCACCTACGAGCAGTACTTC
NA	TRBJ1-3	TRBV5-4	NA	CASSSQMTPGNTIYF	TGTGCCAGCAGCTCCCAAATGACACCTGGAAACACCATATATTTT
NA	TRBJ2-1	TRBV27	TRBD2	CASSLLVSGGGLFF	TGTGCCAGCAGTTTATTGGTTTCGGGGGGAGGGTTGTTCTTC
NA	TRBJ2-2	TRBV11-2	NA	CASSLAVAGELFF	TGTGCCAGCAGCTTAGCAGTTGCCGGGGAGCTGTTTTTT
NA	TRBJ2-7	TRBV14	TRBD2	CASSQLAGDRVYEQYF	TGTGCCAGCAGCCAACTAGCGGGAGACAGAGTCTACGAGCAGTACTTC
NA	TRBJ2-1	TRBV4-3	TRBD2	CASSHPTTGRDEQFF	TGCGCCAGCAGCCATCCGACGACCGGGAGGGATGAGCAGTTCTTC
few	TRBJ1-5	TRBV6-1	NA	CASSTWTVSNQPQHF	TGTGCCAGCAGCACGTGGACGGTAAGCAATCAGCCCCAGCATTTT
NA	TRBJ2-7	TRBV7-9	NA	CASSLGTSTSYEQYF	TGTGCCAGCAGCCTCGGGACATCCACATCCTACGAGCAGTACTTC
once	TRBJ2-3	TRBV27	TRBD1	CASRGDRGLDTQYF	TGTGCCAGCAGGGGCGACAGGGGGCTAGATACGCAGTATTTT
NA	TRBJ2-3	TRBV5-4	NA	CASSLAGTDTQYF	TGTGCCAGCAGCCTCGCGGGCACAGATACGCAGTATTTT
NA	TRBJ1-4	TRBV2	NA	CASSAPMGVATNEKLFF	TGTGCCAGCAGTGCTCCTATGGGGGTCGCGACTAATGAAAAACTGTTTTTT
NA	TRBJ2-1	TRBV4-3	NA	CASSQDQGFQFF	TGCGCCAGCAGCCAAGATCAGGGGTTTCAGTTCTTC
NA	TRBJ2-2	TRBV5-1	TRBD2	CASSPREGGTGELFF	TGCGCCAGCAGTCCGCGGGAGGGCGGAACCGGGGAGCTGTTTTTT
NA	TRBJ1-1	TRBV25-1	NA	CASRGGNTEAFF	TGTGCCAGCAGGGGGGGGAACACTGAAGCTTTCTTT
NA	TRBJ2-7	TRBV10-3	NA	CAISEGSTYEQYF	TGTGCCATCAGTGAGGGTTCCACCTACGAGCAGTACTTC
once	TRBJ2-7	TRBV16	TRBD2	CASSHSGTSNEQYF	TGTGCCAGCAGCCACTCCGGGACTAGTAACGAGCAGTACTTC
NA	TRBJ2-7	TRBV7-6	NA	CASSYRDGVSYEQYF	TGTGCCAGCAGCTACCGGGACGGAGTATCCTACGAGCAGTACTTC
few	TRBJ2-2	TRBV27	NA	CASSLPTGELFF	TGTGCCAGCAGTTTGCCCACCGGGGAGCTGTTTTTT
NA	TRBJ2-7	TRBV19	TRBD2	CASSMAPTSGGYEQYF	TGTGCCAGTAGTATGGCCCCGACTAGCGGGGGTTACGAGCAGTACTTC
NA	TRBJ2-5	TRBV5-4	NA	CASGEQGHGGETQYF	TGTGCCAGCGGAGAGCAGGGGCACGGGGGGGAGACCCAGTACTTC
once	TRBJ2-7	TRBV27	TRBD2	CASSFVAGAYEQYF	TGTGCCAGCAGTTTCGTAGCGGGAGCCTACGAGCAGTACTTC